This T cell receptor (beta chain) was captured in a study of blood T cell repertoires in COVID-19. Germline CDR1 MDHEN, CDR2 SYDVKM. This CDR3 has 13 residues. V was trimmed by 6 bases and J by 1 base, leaving 9 bases between them. The repertoire was sequenced with immunoSEQ multiplex PCR; TCRdb's copy has only in-frame clones and lacks some. This repertoire shows 130,000 to 150,000 clones, 76% found once; its top ten account for 3.5% to 4.5%. The specimen sequenced was peripheral blood. The V gene is TRBV28, the J gene TRBJ2-5; tentatively, D is TRBD1 (6 bases). The source is a man aged 55-75 years with acute or convalescent COVID-19. CDR3 region: CASRADSQETQYF. CDR3 DNA sequence: TGTGCCAGCAGAGCGGACAGCCAAGAGACCCAGTACTTC.